Listed here are 29 T cell receptor beta chains from one sample, sequenced in a study of blood T cell repertoires in COVID-19. TCRdb keeps only in-frame clones here, not all; method: immunoSEQ multiplex PCR. The sample yields about 76,000 clones, roughly 80% seen once. Material: peripheral blood. All receptors come from a woman in her sixties or seventies with acute or convalescent COVID-19.

V gene TRBV21-1 combines with J gene TRBJ2-7; no check of the table's D call, TRBD1, against the DNA was made. TRBV21-1 has pseudogene status. The CDR3 runs 12 residues. In DNA form, the CDR3 reads TGTGCCGCCACAGGGGTAGAACACGAGCAGTACGTC. It specifies CAATGVEHEQYV.

The chain employs TRBV7-3 and TRBJ1-1, with D possibly being TRBD1 (5 bases). CDR1 SGHTA and CDR2 FQGTGA come from the germline V gene. The CDR3 is 15 amino acids. Trimming pared 5 bases from V and 4 bases from J, leaving 17 bases between. The CDR3 region is CASSPGGLRGTEAFF. CDR3 in DNA: TGTGCCAGCAGCCCCGGGGGGTTAAGAGGCACTGAAGCTTTCTTT.

V is TRBV29-1 and J is TRBJ2-3; 7 nucleotides align to TRBD1. With 5 bases clipped from V and 2 bases from J, the junction kept 10 bases outside the gene matches. The CDR3 has 15 amino acids. Per germline, CDR1 SQVTM and CDR2 ANQGSEA. Here the CDR3 reads CSVRGQTLYTDTQYF. The CDR3 region has the DNA TGCAGCGTTAGGGGACAGACCCTTTACACAGATACGCAGTATTTT.

The chain is built from TRBV27 and TRBJ1-5; D is possibly TRBD1 (6 bases). The CDR3 runs 15 residues. In germline, CDR1 is MNHEY, CDR2 SMNVEV (reference sequence). The V gene lost 0 bases and the J gene lost 5 bases, with 11 bases spanning the gap. The CDR3 reads CASSLSPQGDQPQHF. CDR3 in DNA: TGTGCCAGCAGTTTATCTCCACAGGGTGATCAGCCCCAGCATTTT.

The J gene is TRBJ1-2, the V gene TRBV2; no firm D call. Trimming left V 5 bases short and J 10 bases short, with 11 bases between. Germline lookup yields CDR1 SNHLY and CDR2 FYNNEI. The CDR3 is 11 residues long. The CDR3 coding sequence is TGTGCCAGCAGTCCATTTGGAGACTACACCTTC. Encoded protein: CASSPFGDYTF.

This chain uses TRBV27 with TRBJ1-4, with D perhaps TRBD1 (5 bases). Germline V gene data show CDR1 as MNHEY and CDR2 as SMNVEV (reference sequence). V lost 1 base to trimming and J lost 1 base, with 10 bases between them. The CDR3 contains 16 residues. The CDR3 DNA reads as TGTGCCAGCAGTTTATATAGGGGTGGAACTAATGAAAAACTGTTTTTT. This gives the protein CASSLYRGGTNEKLFF.

This chain uses TRBV5-6 with TRBJ2-3, with a possible D match to TRBD1 (5 bases). Germline loops: CDR1 SGHDT, CDR2 YYEEEE. The length of the CDR3 is 16 residues. Between the trimmed V and J ends, which lost 1 base and 1 base, there was a span of 13 bases. The CDR3 region has the DNA TGTGCCAGCAGCTTGCGCGGACATTCAGGCACAGATACGCAGTATTTT. Translated: CASSLRGHSGTDTQYF.

This CDR3 reads CASSLEGRGAATGELFF. The CDR3 DNA sequence: TGCGCCAGCAGCTTGGAGGGACGGGGGGCCGCCACCGGGGAGCTGTTTTTT. This chain connects TRBV5-1 to TRBJ2-2; maybe TRBD2 (7 bases). Germline V gives CDR1 SGHRS, CDR2 YFSETQ. This CDR3 has 17 amino acids. The ends were cut back, 0 bases at V and 4 bases at J, with 16 bases in the middle.

V is TRBV7-9 and J is TRBJ1-2, with 8 bases aligning to TRBD1. The germline CDR1 and CDR2 sequences are SEHNR and FQNEAQ (reference sequence). V lost 5 bases to trimming and J lost 4 bases; unmatched junction nucleotides: 12. The CDR3 is 16 amino acids. The CDR3 nucleotides read TGTGCCAGCAGCGTCCAGGGGGCGGTGCGTGCCTATGGCTACACCTTC. Amino acid sequence: CASSVQGAVRAYGYTF.

This clone is a singleton in its sample. V and J are TRBV11-3 and TRBJ2-7, with 7 bases matching TRBD2. The length of the CDR3 is 14 residues. Germline CDR1 SGHNT, CDR2 YENEEA. The J segment lost 1 base and the V segment lost 4 bases, leaving 4 bases of the junction unmatched. The CDR3: CASSSGGNSYEQYF. Written as DNA, the CDR3 is TGTGCCAGCAGCTCCGGGGGGAATTCCTACGAGCAGTACTTC.

The chain employs TRBV11-2 and TRBJ2-7; D may be TRBD1 (6 bases). V lost 6 bases, J lost 3 bases, and 18 bases lay in between. The CDR3 totals 15 residues. Per germline, CDR1 SGHAT and CDR2 FQNNGV. The CDR3 region is CASRTDSGGDYEQYF. CDR3 sequence (DNA): TGTGCCAGCAGAACGGACAGTGGGGGTGACTACGAGCAGTACTTC. Filled out from reference TRBV11-2 and TRBJ2-7, the complete variable domain reads EAGVAQSPRYKIIEKRQSVAFWCNPISGHATLYWYQQILGQGPKLLIQFQNNGVVDDSQLPKDRFSAERLKGVDSTLKIQPAKLEDSAVYLCASRTDSGGDYEQYFGPGTRLTVT.

This chain joins TRBV27 and TRBJ2-3; D is unclear. V dropped 2 bases and J dropped 3 bases, with 18 bases sitting between them. The CDR3 consists of 17 residues. CDR1 and CDR2 from the germline V gene are MNHEY and SMNVEV (reference sequence). DNA for the CDR3: TGTGCCAGCAGTTTAAGATCGACCAACGGGTGGACAGATACGCAGTATTTT. Protein product: CASSLRSTNGWTDTQYF.

This chain connects TRBV12-3 or TRBV12-4 to TRBJ1-4; D may be TRBD1 (5 bases). V lost 3 bases and J lost 10, with 9 bases in between. CDR3 length: 12 amino acids. CDR3 coding DNA: TGTGCCAGCAGTTTGGACACTGGAAAACTGTTTTTT. Translation gives CASSLDTGKLFF.

The chain has TRBV3-1 (or the pseudogene TRBV3-2) and TRBJ1-1; perhaps TRBD1 as D (5 bases). Germline V gives CDR1 LGHDT, CDR2 YNNKEL (reference sequence). This CDR3 is built from 13 residues. With 2 bases removed from V and 6 bases from J, the gap between germline ends came to 10 bases. The DNA for the CDR3 is TGTGCCAGCAGCCAACAGGGCAGCCCTGAAGCTTTCTTT. As protein: CASSQQGSPEAFF.

The CDR3 DNA reads as TGCGCCAGCAGCCCCGGGGACATCAGCAATCAGCCCCAGCATTTT. Encoded protein: CASSPGDISNQPQHF. This rearrangement joins TRBV5-1 to TRBJ1-5; D may be TRBD1 (6 bases). This CDR3 spans 15 amino acids. V was shortened by 4 bases and J by 1 base, with 12 bases between the two germline ends. Germline CDR1 is SGHRS and CDR2 is YFSETQ.

The rearrangement joins TRBV6-5 to TRBJ1-1; D is uncertain. This CDR3 comprises 12 residues. Germline CDR1 reads MNHEY; CDR2 reads SVGAGI. The ends were cut back, 5 bases at V and 3 bases at J, with 7 bases in the middle. In DNA form, the CDR3 reads TGTGCCAGCAGTCTTGAGGACACTGAAGCTTTCTTT. It translates to CASSLEDTEAFF.

V usage is TRBV5-4 and J usage is TRBJ1-1; 9 bases fit TRBD1. Germline values: CDR1 SGHNT, CDR2 YYREEE (reference sequence). This CDR3 contains 13 residues. V lost 4 bases and J lost 5; bases outside the gene matches: 3. The CDR3 DNA sequence: TGTGCCAGCAGCCTACAGGGGGCTACTGAAGCTTTCTTT. Amino acids: CASSLQGATEAFF.

This clone was observed a single time. The V and J genes are TRBV27 and TRBJ2-7, with D possibly matching TRBD1 (6 bases). Between the trimmed V and J ends, which lost 5 bases and 4 bases, there was a span of 15 bases. The germline gives CDR1 MNHEY, CDR2 SMNVEV (reference sequence). This CDR3 contains 14 residues. CDR3 sequence: CASSETGTLYEQYF. The CDR3 DNA follows: TGTGCCAGCAGTGAGACCGGGACACTGTACGAGCAGTACTTC.

This chain links TRBV30 with TRBJ1-6; D gene ambiguous. The V gene lost 1 base and the J gene lost 6 bases, with 10 bases spanning the gap. This CDR3 has 14 residues. Per the germline V gene, CDR1 is GTSNPN and CDR2 is SVGIG (reference sequence). The CDR3 DNA is TGTGCCTGGAGTGCCCCTTTGAGTAATTCACCCCTCCACTTT. The encoded protein is CAWSAPLSNSPLHF.

The chain links TRBV19 to TRBJ1-5; D ambiguous. This CDR3 is 13 amino acids long. Germline V CDR1 and CDR2: LNHDA, SQIVND (reference sequence). V lost 3 bases to trimming and J lost 4 bases, with 7 bases between them. CDR3 coding DNA: TGTGCCAGTAGTATCCAGGATAATCAGCCCCAGCATTTT. This encodes CASSIQDNQPQHF.

This chain joins TRBV20-1 and TRBJ1-4, with 7 bases matching TRBD1. The CDR3 length is 14 residues. Germline V lookup: CDR1 DFQATT, CDR2 SNEGSKA (reference sequence). V was clipped by 3 bases and J by 2 bases; unmatched bases: 3. The CDR3 DNA follows: TGCAGTGCTAGTCCGACAGGGACTAATGAAAAACTGTTTTTT. It translates to CSASPTGTNEKLFF.

Only a few counts were recorded for this clone. CDR3 sequence: CASSIGRGFVYTF. The CDR3 region has the DNA TGTGCCAGCAGCATCGGCAGGGGGTTCGTCTACACCTTC. The chain has TRBV5-6 and TRBJ1-2, with 7 bases fitting TRBD1. This CDR3 has 13 residues. Germline-derived CDR1 and CDR2 are SGHDT and YYEEEE. The V gene end was trimmed by 4 bases and the J gene end by 10 bases; junction bases not matched to a gene: 10.

The CDR3 here is CASSLGGLSNQPQHF. CDR3 nucleotides: TGTGCCAGCAGCTTAGGGGGACTGAGCAATCAGCCCCAGCATTTT. This sequence joins TRBV7-6 and TRBJ1-5; TRBD1 might be the D (5 bases). The CDR3 consists of 15 residues. Per germline, CDR1 SGHVS and CDR2 FNYEAQ. The germline V and J ends were trimmed by 1 base and 1 base, with 8 bases remaining between them. Based on the CDR3 plus reference TRBV7-6 and TRBJ1-5, the full variable domain is GAGVSQSPRYKVTKRGQDVALRCDPISGHVSLYWYRQALGQGPEFLTYFNYEAQQDKSGLPNDRFSAERPEGSISTLTIQRTEQRDSAMYRCASSLGGLSNQPQHFGDGTRLSIL.

The genes are TRBV6-5 and TRBJ2-7, with unresolved D. V lost 10 bases to trimming and J lost 5 bases, with 18 bases between them. The CDR3 length is 13 residues. The germline gives CDR1 MNHEY, CDR2 SVGAGI. The CDR3 region is CATVRIIDHEQYF. The CDR3 region has the DNA TGTGCCACTGTCAGGATTATCGACCACGAGCAGTACTTC.

The chain is built from TRBV2 and TRBJ2-5; maybe TRBD1 (5 bases). Trimming cost V 7 bases and J 7 bases, with 19 bases left between them. Germline lookup yields CDR1 SNHLY and CDR2 FYNNEI. The CDR3 length is 14 residues. CDR3 sequence (DNA): TGTGCCAGCATGGGGCAGATCAACTTGAGGACCCAGTACTTC. This codes for CASMGQINLRTQYF.

The chain couples TRBV7-8 to TRBJ2-2; 10 nucleotides align to TRBD1. CDR1 SGHVS and CDR2 FQNEAQ come from the germline V gene. This CDR3 has 17 residues. V lost 6 bases to trimming and J lost 4 bases; unmatched junction nucleotides: 11. CDR3 DNA sequence: TGTGCCAGCAGGCTTGCTGATGACAGGGGGCGCACCGGGGAGCTGTTTTTT. Protein sequence: CASRLADDRGRTGELFF. Using reference TRBV7-8 and TRBJ2-2 for the parts outside the CDR3, the full variable domain is GAGVSQSPRYKVAKRGQDVALRCDPISGHVSLFWYQQALGQGPEFLTYFQNEAQLDKSGLPSDRFFAERPEGSVSTLKIQRTQQEDSAVYLCASRLADDRGRTGELFFGEGSRLTVL.

The rearrangement uses TRBV10-3 and TRBJ1-2; possible D gene TRBD1, 5 bases. This CDR3 spans 16 amino acids. Germline V lookup: CDR1 ENHRY, CDR2 SYGVKD. Trimming took 2 bases from V and 8 from J, leaving 21 bases between them. The DNA of the CDR3 is TGTGCCATCAGTGAGGGGGAGCTACGAGGAGGGGTAGGCTACACCTTC. As protein: CAISEGELRGGVGYTF.

The V and J genes are TRBV18 and TRBJ1-4; TRBD1 matches 9 bases. The V and J ends lost 5 bases and 7 bases, in that order; junction bases with no gene match: 5. CDR1 and CDR2 (germline): KGHSH, LQKENI. The CDR3 covers 14 residues. CDR3 protein: CASSSGQGGEKLFF. CDR3 DNA sequence: TGTGCCAGCTCATCGGGACAGGGAGGTGAAAAACTGTTTTTT.

This rearrangement joins TRBV15 to TRBJ1-2; 8 positions match TRBD1. Germline assignment: CDR1 LNHNV and CDR2 YYDKDF (reference sequence). The CDR3 has 18 amino acids. J was trimmed by 6 bases and V by 5 bases; bases with no gene match: 20. The CDR3 here is CATSYRGRGPGGQDGYTF. The CDR3 nucleotides are TGTGCCACCAGCTACCGTGGCAGGGGGCCGGGGGGTCAGGATGGCTACACCTTC. The full variable domain, rest sourced from reference TRBV15 and TRBJ1-2, is DAMVIQNPRYQVTQFGKPVTLSCSQTLNHNVMYWYQQKSSQAPKLLFHYYDKDFNNEADTPDNFQSRRPNTSFCFLDIRSPGLGDTAMYLCATSYRGRGPGGQDGYTFGSGTRLTVV.